The present entry profiles one T cell receptor (beta chain) with its context. At one end, the junction sequence differs from germline, possibly due to a read error. The data are from a study of tumor and adjacent non-tumor tissue in lung cancer. This CDR3 region has 14 residues. Three rounds of nested PCR, following a modified ARM-PCR protocol, produced the TCRbeta library. TCRdb itself ran the multiplex PCR reads through MiXCR, one entry per CDR3 protein. Among about 90,000 distinct CDR3 sequences, 75% to 85% were seen once, and the ten largest hold just over 20%. RNA was extracted from bulk tissue without any cell sorting. Distant lung tissue was collected more than 3 cm away from the tumor edge.

The sequenced sample consisted of distant non-tumor lung tissue. The rearrangement uses TRBV12-3 or TRBV12-4 and TRBJ1-5; possible D gene TRBD1, 6 bases. The TCR comes from a woman aged 45-60 years with non-small cell lung cancer. The CDR3, as DNA: TGTGCCAGCAGCTTAGGGACATGGGTTCAGCCCCAGCATTTT. This gives the protein CASSLGTWVQPQHF.